This TCR beta chain originates from a study of blood T cell repertoires in COVID-19 (dated by TCRdb to the early 2020s). As for the study more broadly: Samples from collaborators originated in the United States, Italy and Spain and spanned both the acute and convalescent phases of COVID-19. The repertoires were released in a freely available public database meant as a resource for research on the immune response to SARS-CoV-2. The sample metadata nearly always contained a de-identified subject ID, COVID-19 status, age in years and sex. The material from the prospective study consisted of cDNA or gDNA derived from T cells, B-cell-depleted T cells, or PBMCs. Where available, HLA class I and class II types were taken from metadata supplied by the sample provider and were not determined by assay-based typing. Samples came from the ongoing ImmuneRACE study (first 160 participants) plus 1,254 subjects from 6 global collaborators. The dataset comprised deeply sampled blood TCRbeta repertoires from subjects exposed to, actively infected with, or recovered from COVID-19. Study-wide findings and limitations: Clinical and demographic metadata were provided uncurated, with the amount varying by source and participant.

TCRbeta CDR3 regions were amplified from genomic DNA by means of the immunoSEQ Assay, a bias-controlled multiplex PCR. The published analysis was carried out like this. Nucleated cell counts per sample were estimated from amplification of reference gene primers within the assay. To quantify the absolute abundance of each unique TCRbeta CDR3 rearrangement, sequence reads were collapsed and filtered. For each sample, productive Simpson clonality was calculated as the square root of Simpson's diversity index over productive rearrangements. Held by TCRdb, this immuneACCESS table contains in-frame sequences only and omits some clones. Under half of the omission traces to an unresolved V gene where checked; the cause of the rest is unknown. The DNA was the basis for D and trimming; V, J and clone size are from that table. Counted in this sample were around 60,000 clones; 90% of them appeared once. The top ten clones comprise less than 15% of the sample.

The collaborating institutions used their own protocols to collect whole blood in K2EDTA tubes. For TCRbeta analysis, collaborators shipped samples in one of three forms: frozen whole blood, isolated PBMCs, or DNA extracted from either of those sample types. Regarding this clone: The antigen it binds to is not known. Qualities for individual bases were not recorded, and no much larger clone is one base off.

Reading the germline V gene gives CDR1 MRHNA and CDR2 SNTAGT. The CDR3 runs 14 residues from the cysteine to the phenylalanine. The DNA shown is the 42-base CDR3, in frame from base 1. Between the V and J ends, shortened by 6 bases and 2 bases respectively, the junction contains 10 bases. The clonotype originates from a man in his 60s with active COVID-19. The sample was peripheral blood. The sequence is built from TRBV6-4 and TRBJ2-2; TRBD1 is a weak D gene call, 6 bases matching. CDR3 protein: CASRRTVNTGELFF. The nucleotide sequence reads as follows: TGTGCCAGCAGACGGACAGTCAACACCGGGGAGCTGTTTTTT.